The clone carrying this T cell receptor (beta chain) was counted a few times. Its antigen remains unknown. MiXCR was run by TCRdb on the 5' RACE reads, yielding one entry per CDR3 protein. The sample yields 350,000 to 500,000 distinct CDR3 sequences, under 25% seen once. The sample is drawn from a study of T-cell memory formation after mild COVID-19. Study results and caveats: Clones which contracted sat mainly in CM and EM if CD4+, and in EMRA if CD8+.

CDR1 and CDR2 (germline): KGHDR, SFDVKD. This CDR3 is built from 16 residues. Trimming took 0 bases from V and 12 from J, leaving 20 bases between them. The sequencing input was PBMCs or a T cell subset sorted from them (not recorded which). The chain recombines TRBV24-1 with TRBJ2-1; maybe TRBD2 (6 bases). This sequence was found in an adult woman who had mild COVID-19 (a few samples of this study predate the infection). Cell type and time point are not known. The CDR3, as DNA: TGTGCCACCAGTGATTTGTACGAGGGAGGACTTTTTATGCAGTTCTTC. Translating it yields CATSDLYEGGLFMQFF.